These 20 T cell receptor beta chains originate from one sample sequenced in a study of T cells in women clearing cervical HPV infection. Here immunoSEQ multiplex PCR was the method, and the copy in TCRdb shows in-frame clones only, minus some. This listing includes tens of thousands of clones. The sample taken for sequencing was blood buffy coat. The source is a woman between 18 and 75 years old with a cervical HPV16 infection that either progressed to CIN3+ or cleared (not recorded which).

Comment on this clone: The read ends 3 residues shy of where the CDR3 ends; the end is completed using the germline J gene. This chain uses TRBV19 with TRBJ1-1; TRBD1 agrees at 7 bases. From germline, CDR1 is LNHDA and CDR2 SQIVND (reference sequence). This CDR3 region has 11 residues. The CDR3 here is CASSLQGGAFF. The covered CDR3 bases are TGTGCCAGTAGTCTCCAGGGGGGA.

Regarding this clone: With the read ending 3 residues before the CDR3 end, the germline J gene is used to fill in that end. V is TRBV7-9 and J is TRBJ2-1; a weak D match, TRBD1 (5 bases). CDR1 and CDR2 (germline): SEHNR, FQNEAQ (reference sequence). V shed 5 bases and J shed 2 bases, with 13 bases lying between them. This CDR3 has 15 residues. CDR3 DNA (partial): TGTGCCAGCAGCCCTGGGGCAGGTGCCTACAATGAG. Translated: CASSPGAGAYNE. The whole CDR3 reads CASSPGAGAYNEQFF.

Remarks on this clone: The CDR3 extends 3 residues past the end of the read, so its final part is completed from the germline J gene. The chain links TRBV5-6 to TRBJ2-3; D perhaps matches TRBD2 (5 bases). Germline-derived CDR1 and CDR2 are SGHDT and YYEEEE. This CDR3 comprises 15 residues. Partial CDR3 DNA: TGTGCCAGCAGCTTGGCGGGGAATAGCAATCAGCCG. Encoded protein: CASSLAGNSNQP. The entire CDR3 protein reads CASSLAGNSNQPQYF.

Remarks on this clone: The read ends 3 residues before the CDR3 terminus; that terminus is restored from the germline J gene. The chain links TRBV6-2 or TRBV6-3 to TRBJ1-2; D may be TRBD1 (5 bases). Germline V gives CDR1 MNHEY, CDR2 SVGEGT. This CDR3 is 13 amino acids long. The CDR3 bases that were read are TGTGCCAGCAGTCGTGACAGCTACAATGAC. This encodes CASSRDSYND. The entire CDR3 reads CASSRDSYNDYTF.

Comments on this clone: The CDR3 end lies 3 residues beyond the end of the read and is filled in from the germline J gene. This chain connects TRBV6-4 to TRBJ2-3; 10 bases are shared with TRBD2. The CDR3 covers 16 residues. The junction had 5 bases not matched to a gene; V was cut back by 0 bases and J by 5 bases. In germline, CDR1 is MRHNA, CDR2 SNTAGT. The part of the CDR3 DNA that was read is TGTGCCAGCAGTGACTCGATACTAGCGGGGATAGATACG. This encodes CASSDSILAGIDT. The complete CDR3 protein is CASSDSILAGIDTQYF.

Concerning this clone: Read sequence stops 3 residues before the CDR3 end, and the germline J gene provides the missing end. The chain joins TRBV20-1 to TRBJ1-1, with D possibly being TRBD1 (5 bases). There are 13 residues in the CDR3. Germline V gives CDR1 DFQATT, CDR2 SNEGSKA (reference sequence). Trimming removed 6 bases at V and 4 bases at J, with 15 bases between. The CDR3 protein is CSAVGGRVTEAFF. The covered CDR3 bases are TGCAGTGCCGTGGGGGGGAGGGTCACTGAA.

With respect to this clone: The read ends 3 residues early relative to the CDR3; the germline J gene fills the gap. This chain joins TRBV5-4 and TRBJ2-3; the match to TRBD2 covers 7 bases. V dropped 3 bases and J dropped 2; count of bases not matched to a gene: 6. There are 15 residues in the CDR3. The V gene's germline CDR1 is SGHNT and CDR2 YYREEE (reference sequence). The chain's CDR3 is CASSSAGEYTDTQYF. The CDR3 DNA, read in part, is TGTGCCAGCAGCTCGGCGGGAGAATACACAGATACG. The variable domain in full, with the rest retrieved from reference TRBV5-4 and TRBJ2-3, is ETGVTQSPTHLIKTRGQQVTLRCSSQSGHNTVSWYQQALGQGPQFIFQYYREEENGRGNFPPRFSGLQFPNYSSELNVNALELDDSALYLCASSSAGEYTDTQYFGPGTRLTVL.

Worth noting for this clone: The read falls 3 residues short of the CDR3 end, and the missing part is taken from the germline J gene. This rearrangement joins TRBV20-1 to TRBJ1-2; 7 positions agree with TRBD1. This CDR3 has 14 amino acids. Trimming at V came to 6 bases and at J to 4 bases, leaving 11 bases not matched to a gene. The germline gives CDR1 DFQATT, CDR2 SNEGSKA (reference sequence). The CDR3 DNA, read in part, is TGCAGTGCCGAGTGGGACAGAATAACCTATGGC. It translates to CSAEWDRITYG. The full CDR3 reads CSAEWDRITYGYTF.

With regard to this clone: The CDR3 goes on 3 residues after the read ends, and that part is filled in from the germline J gene. This chain links TRBV5-1 with TRBJ2-1; 8 nucleotides line up with TRBD2. Germline CDR1 and CDR2: SGHRS and YFSETQ. V lost 3 bases and J lost 8; bases outside the gene matches: 16. The CDR3 consists of 17 residues. The CDR3 here is CASSSGGGAGVLDEQFF. The CDR3 DNA, read in part, is TGCGCCAGCAGCTCCGGGGGGGGAGCGGGGGTTCTCGATGAG. Drawing the rest from reference TRBV5-1 and TRBJ2-1, the complete variable domain is KAGVTQTPRYLIKTRGQQVTLSCSPISGHRSVSWYQQTPGQGLQFLFEYFSETQRNKGNFPGRFSGRQFSNSRSEMNVSTLELGDSALYLCASSSGGGAGVLDEQFFGPGTRLTVL.

On this clone itself: The read halts 3 residues ahead of the CDR3 end, with the missing end drawn from the germline J gene. V usage is TRBV20-1 and J usage is TRBJ2-7; a weak D match, TRBD2 (5 bases). The CDR3 length is 14 residues. Germline V gives CDR1 DFQATT, CDR2 SNEGSKA (reference sequence). Trimming removed 3 bases at V and 2 bases at J, with 14 bases between. The sequenced part of the CDR3 DNA is TGCAGTGCTAGTTCGGCGGACTTCGCCTACGAG. This translates into CSASSADFAYE. Given in full, the CDR3 is CSASSADFAYEQYF.

To note about this clone: The read halts 3 residues ahead of the CDR3 end, with the missing end drawn from the germline J gene. The gene calls are TRBV4-1 and TRBJ1-6, with 10 bases identical to TRBD1. The CDR3 length is 15 residues. CDR1 is MGHRA and CDR2 is YSYEKL in the germline V gene. V was pared by 3 bases and J by 7 bases, with 3 bases of the junction left unmatched. The part of the CDR3 DNA that was read is TGCGCCAGCAGCCAGTGGACAGGGGGGAATTCACCC. Protein sequence: CASSQWTGGNSP. The CDR3 in full is CASSQWTGGNSPLHF.

A word on this clone: Coverage ceases 3 residues before the CDR3 finishes, and the germline J gene fills in the end. The J gene is TRBJ2-3, the V gene TRBV3-1 (or the pseudogene TRBV3-2), with TRBD2 matching over 13 bases. V lost 4 bases and J lost 0; bases outside the gene matches: 13. The V gene's germline CDR1 is LGHDT and CDR2 YNNKEL (reference sequence). The CDR3 contains 20 residues. The CDR3 protein is CASSRTSGGGYLSSTDTQYF. The CDR3 bases that were read are TGTGCCAGCAGCCGGACTAGCGGGGGCGGTTATCTATCTAGCACAGATACG.

In the case of this clone: The read is 3 residues too short to cover the CDR3 end, so that end is filled in from the germline J gene. This sequence joins TRBV18 and TRBJ2-3; 7 bases match TRBD1. The germline gives CDR1 KGHSH, CDR2 LQKENI. There are 15 residues in the CDR3. CDR3 in amino acids: CASSPSGTVRWPQYF. CDR3 bases read: TGTGCCAGCTCACCATCCGGGACAGTAAGGTGGCCG.

On this clone: The read comes to an end 3 residues before the CDR3 does, leaving the germline J gene to fill in the end. The chain couples TRBV7-2 to TRBJ2-1; tentative D call: TRBD2 (6 bases). The germline V gene has CDR1 SGHTA and CDR2 FQGNSA. This CDR3 has 13 residues. V was pared by 2 bases and J by 7 bases, with 9 bases between. Partial CDR3 DNA: TGTGCCAGCAGCTTAAATCGGGGGAATGAG. Translating gives CASSLNRGNE. The CDR3, in full, reads CASSLNRGNEQFF.

Worth noting for this clone: The read stops 3 residues short of the end of the CDR3; the missing end is completed from the germline J gene. The V and J genes are TRBV5-1 and TRBJ1-2, with 7 bases identical to TRBD1. Germline loops: CDR1 SGHRS, CDR2 YFSETQ. Trimming at V came to 2 bases and at J to 3 bases, leaving 7 bases not matched to a gene. The CDR3 runs 15 residues. The CDR3 is CASSFYRGEDYGYTF. CDR3 DNA, as far as it was read: TGCGCCAGCAGCTTCTACAGGGGTGAGGACTATGGC.

For this clone: The CDR3 end is not reached by the read, which stops 3 residues before it; the germline J gene fills it in. The V call is TRBV5-5, the J call TRBJ1-4; D gene unclear. The germline V gene has CDR1 SGHKS and CDR2 YYEKEE (reference sequence). The ends were cut back, 2 bases at V and 8 bases at J, with 7 bases in the middle. The CDR3 is 12 amino acids. CDR3 DNA, as far as it was read: TGTGCCAGCAGCTTCTCAGCGGAAAAA. It yields the protein CASSFSAEK. The entire CDR3 protein is CASSFSAEKLFF.

On this clone itself: Sequencing ends 3 residues short of the CDR3 end; the germline J gene provides the rest. V and J are TRBV9 and TRBJ2-7, with 7 bases lining up with TRBD2. Germline V gene sequence: CDR1 SGDLS, CDR2 YYNGEE. CDR3 size: 15 residues. The V and J ends lost 0 bases and 3 bases, in that order; junction bases with no gene match: 6. The CDR3 region is CASSVEGSGFYEQYF. CDR3 bases read: TGTGCCAGCAGCGTAGAAGGTAGCGGGTTCTACGAG.

On this clone: The read terminates 3 residues before the CDR3 end, so the remaining end is supplied by the germline J gene. The chain recombines TRBV7-8 with TRBJ1-2; 12 bases are a match to TRBD1. Per the germline V gene, CDR1 is SGHVS and CDR2 is FQNEAQ. V dropped 5 bases and J dropped 7; count of bases not matched to a gene: 8. The CDR3 is 15 residues long. CDR3 DNA, as far as it was read: TGTGCCAGCAGCGAACCGGGACAGGGGGCGTTTGGC. Protein sequence: CASSEPGQGAFG. The whole CDR3 region reads CASSEPGQGAFGYTF.

Remarks on this clone: The read ends 3 residues early relative to the CDR3; the germline J gene fills the gap. The rearrangement links TRBV5-6 to TRBJ1-5; no clear D. CDR3 length: 15 residues. Germline-derived CDR1 and CDR2 are SGHDT and YYEEEE. Trimming cost V 6 bases and J 5 bases, with 18 bases left between them. The CDR3 sequence is CASKTAVQADQPQHF. The part of the CDR3 DNA that was read is TGTGCCAGCAAAACGGCAGTGCAGGCAGATCAGCCC.

With respect to this clone: The sequenced fragment ends 3 residues before the CDR3 boundary, so the rest is inferred from the germline J gene. The sample carries other DNA sequences with the same CDR3. The V gene is TRBV7-2, the J gene TRBJ1-1, with D uncertain. V was shortened by 3 bases and J by 0 bases, with 8 bases between the two germline ends. CDR1 and CDR2 from the germline V gene are SGHTA and FQGNSA. This CDR3 is 14 amino acids long. The DNA read from the CDR3 is TGTGCCAGCAGCTTTGAGGGCATGAACACTGAA. This codes for CASSFEGMNTE. The CDR3 reads in full as CASSFEGMNTEAFF.